This T cell receptor (beta chain) was found in a study of shared clonotypes between healthy human individuals. At the level of the study: Donors had three CD4 naive, three CD4 memory, two CD8 naive and one CD8 memory plate apiece.

J was trimmed by 3 bases and V by 6 bases; bases with no gene match: 8. CDR1 and CDR2 from the germline V gene are MGHDK and SYGVNS. There are 15 residues in the CDR3. Study outcomes and limitations: In the sorted subsets, rarefaction showed sequencing was incomplete despite large depth. Larger estimated richness was generally seen in naive subsets than in memory subsets.

With respect to this clone: The target antigen is unknown.

Data came from immunoSEQ multiplex PCR; TCRdb stores just in-frame clones and leaves some out. The data contain fewer than 850,000 clones, roughly 70% of them singletons. The source of this sequence is a woman in her twenties or thirties in good health. The chain joins TRBV25-1 to TRBJ1-3; TRBD1 agrees at 7 bases. Sequencing input: memory CD4+ T cells sorted from blood. This sample's subset: CD45RA-negative fraction. The CDR3 DNA reads TGTGCCAGCAGCCCGGATAGGGGGCTTGGAAACACCATATATTTT. Protein: CASSPDRGLGNTIYF. Together with reference TRBV25-1 and TRBJ1-3, the CDR3 gives the full variable domain: EADIYQTPRYLVIGTGKKITLECSQTMGHDKMYWYQQDPGMELHLIHYSYGVNSTEKGDLSSESTVSRIRTEHFPLTLESARPSHTSQYLCASSPDRGLGNTIYFGEGSWLTVV.